This TCR beta chain emerged from a study of T cells in Graves' hyperthyroidism and ophthalmopathy. In germline, CDR1 is GTSNPN, CDR2 SVGIG (reference sequence). Unmatched junction bases numbered 2, after V lost 2 bases and J lost 3 bases. The CDR3 runs to 13 residues. On the basis of clinical symptoms, serum thyroxine and TRAb, thyroid ultrasound and orbital computed tomography, diagnoses were made. RNA transcripts were the template for amplifying TCR beta CDR3 regions. Researchers ran a first-round RT-PCR on the TCR CDR3 using the HTBI primer set. TCRdb redid the calling of the multiplex PCR reads with MiXCR, one entry per CDR3 protein. The table lists 480,000 or so distinct CDR3 sequences, approximately 15% of them singletons. Many counts were recorded for this clonotype.

The clonotype comes from a young woman with Graves' hyperthyroidism. The sample taken for sequencing was blood. The chain uses TRBV30 and TRBJ1-1, with TRBD1 matching over 8 bases. The CDR3 DNA sequence: TGTGCCTGGAGTAACAGGGGGGACACTGAAGCTTTCTTT. Translating it yields CAWSNRGDTEAFF.